The sequence of this T cell receptor beta chain was determined in a study of blood T cell repertoires in COVID-19. Background on the study: PBMCs, B-cell-depleted T cells, or T cells were the source of the cDNA or gDNA that made up the material.

Participant-reported clinical history was the basis for cohort assignment. Two consecutive negative NP/OP PCR tests, clearance, or resolved symptoms defined Cohort 3 recovery. The V and J ends lost 5 bases and 2 bases, in that order; junction bases with no gene match: 8. The CDR3 has 18 residues. Germline loops: CDR1 SEHNR, CDR2 FQNEAQ (reference sequence). Clones were read by immunoSEQ multiplex PCR, and TCRdb kept only the in-frame ones, dropping some. The data contain about 220,000 clones, 88% of them singletons. This receptor was identified in a woman in her 30s who had recovered from COVID-19. The gene calls are TRBV7-9 and TRBJ2-1; TRBD2 aligns across 14 bases. Sequencing was carried out using PBMCs or T cells enriched from blood (not recorded which). The CDR3 nucleotides are TGTGCCAGCAGCCCGTCCAGGACTAGCGGGGGGACCTACAATGAGCAGTTCTTC. Its protein is CASSPSRTSGGTYNEQFF. The full variable domain, completed using reference TRBV7-9 and TRBJ2-1, is DTGVSQNPRHKITKRGQNVTFRCDPISEHNRLYWYRQTLGQGPEFLTYFQNEAQLEKSRLLSDRFSAERPKGSFSTLEIQRTEQGDSAMYLCASSPSRTSGGTYNEQFFGPGTRLTVL.